The entry below describes one T cell receptor (beta chain). The antigen remains undetermined. The PCR contained 60 Vbeta and 13 Jbeta primers. Profiled with immunoSEQ multiplex PCR; TCRdb holds only in-frame clones, not every one. The table records 90,000 to 100,000 clones, approximately 80% of them present only once. Germline V gene lookup returns CDR1 SGHRS and CDR2 YFSETQ. The CDR3 is 15 residues long. With 4 bases clipped from V and 3 bases from J, the junction kept 5 bases outside the gene matches. The sample is drawn from a study of cytomegalovirus exposure and HLA in healthy donors. Study results and limitations: Indistinguishable V segments, including TRBV6-2 and TRBV6-3, were excluded. For TCR beta chains, V- and J-gene trimming was later linked to a missense DCLRE1C variant.

Healthy bone marrow donors made up the donors. The sequence came from a man aged 18 to 29 in good health and CMV-seronegative. The chain is built from TRBV5-1 and TRBJ1-4; 8 bases match TRBD1. Sequenced material: PBMCs. CDR3 loop: CASSNQGASNEKLFF. The CDR3 nucleotides are TGCGCCAGCAGCAACCAGGGGGCGTCTAATGAAAAACTGTTTTTT.